At least ten counts were recorded for the clone carrying this T cell receptor beta chain. No antigen is known for it. The data stem from a study of early T cells in non-severe SARS-CoV-2 infection. Notes on the study in general: Clonotype matching in VDJdb favored anti-spike CD8 responses and did not capture private and CD4 specificities.

The TCR library protocol was used to attach unique molecular identifiers. These identifiers were attached to individual cDNA molecules. TCRdb re-analysed the 5' RACE reads in MiXCR, keeping a single row per CDR3 protein. The sample consists of 70,000 to 95,000 distinct CDR3 sequences, approximately 10% of them appearing once. From germline, CDR1 is LNHDA and CDR2 SQIVND (reference sequence). CDR3 length equals 14 residues. Trimming left V 7 bases short and J 4 bases short, with 15 bases between. The J gene is TRBJ2-3, the V gene TRBV19; D might be TRBD2 (7 bases). This TCR came from an adult who was a healthcare worker with PCR-confirmed SARS-CoV-2 infection or an uninfected control (not recorded which). The sequencing input was whole blood. The CDR3 DNA reads TGTGCCAGTACCTCCGGGGGGCCGGCAGATACGCAGTATTTT. It is translated as CASTSGGPADTQYF.